These 21 T cell receptor beta chains originate from one sample sequenced in a study of human T cells and chemical hapten exposure. TCRdb independently ran MiXCR on the RACE reads; one entry per CDR3 protein. The sample carries about 110,000 distinct CDR3 sequences, roughly 9% recorded once. Time point defined: patch test 2, 6 weeks after DPC sensitization. The treatment here: therapeutic diphenylcyclopropenone sensitization with weekly scalp DPC. This specimen consisted of whole blood, obtained in connection with sensitization to the hapten diphenylcyclopropenone (DPC). The receptors shown here come from a woman aged 40 to 50 with alopecia areata. Some clones in this sample may be carry-over from other donors' samples.

This clonotype was seen at least ten times. This sequence joins TRBV7-3 and TRBJ1-3; 8 positions agree with TRBD1. From germline, CDR1 is SGHTA and CDR2 FQGTGA. With 5 bases clipped from V and 4 bases from J, the junction kept 4 bases outside the gene matches. The CDR3 totals 14 residues. CDR3 bases: TGTGCCAGCAGCGAGACAGGGGCCGGAAACACCATATATTTT. This translates into CASSETGAGNTIYF.

The chain carries TRBV6-1 and TRBJ2-1; no firm D call. There are 14 residues in the CDR3. Trimming shortened V by 1 base and J by 10 bases, and 14 bases separated the two germline ends. The germline gives CDR1 MNHNS, CDR2 SASEGT. CDR3 coding DNA: TGTGCCAGCAGTGAAGACCTGAGCGCCCGGGAGCAGTTCTTC. Its translation is CASSEDLSAREQFF.

A few counts support this clonotype. This chain joins TRBV6-6 and TRBJ1-6; 9 bases align to TRBD1. V shed 6 bases, J shed 8 bases, and the junction held 11 bases outside the gene matches. The length of the CDR3 is 16 residues. Germline CDR1 MNHNY, CDR2 SVGAGI (reference sequence). The CDR3 DNA is TGTGCCAGCAGCTCACGGCTGGGACAGGGAGATTCACCCCTCCACTTT. Translated, it gives CASSSRLGQGDSPLHF.

A word on this clonotype: At one boundary the junction diverges from the germline segment, which might be a read error. The rearrangement links TRBV7-6 to TRBJ2-7, with TRBD1 as a possible D gene (6 bases). Per the germline V gene, CDR1 is SGHVS and CDR2 is FNYEAQ. CDR3 length: 15 residues. The CDR3 protein is CAGSLATDSSYEQYF. In DNA form, the CDR3 reads TGTGCCGGCAGCTTAGCGACGGACAGTTCCTACGAGCAGTACTTC.

This chain links TRBV6-1 with TRBJ1-5; D remains unclear. V was clipped by 6 bases and J by 5 bases, with 17 bases between them. The germline CDR1 and CDR2 sequences are MNHNS and SASEGT. The CDR3 is 15 residues long. Here the CDR3 reads CASRGIGNSYQPQHF. In DNA form, the CDR3 reads TGTGCCAGCAGGGGGATTGGGAATTCCTATCAGCCCCAGCATTTT.

In its sample, this clonotype was seen many times. The chain is built from TRBV9 and TRBJ2-2; possible D gene TRBD2, 6 bases. CDR1 and CDR2 (germline): SGDLS, YYNGEE. This CDR3 region has 13 residues. Trimming removed 5 bases at V and 3 bases at J, with 8 bases between. The CDR3 nucleotides are TGTGCCAGCAGAGCGGGTTACACCGGGGAGCTGTTTTTT. Its translation is CASRAGYTGELFF.

The sample holds many counts of this clonotype. The chain links TRBV5-1 to TRBJ2-5; 9 bases match TRBD2. V shed 1 base and J 4 bases; nucleotides not matched to a gene: 8. Germline V gene sequence: CDR1 SGHRS, CDR2 YFSETQ. This CDR3 is built from 16 residues. This chain's CDR3 is CASSLFYSGGSETQYF. The CDR3 bases are TGCGCCAGCAGCTTGTTCTACAGCGGGGGGTCAGAGACCCAGTACTTC. The full variable domain, with the rest looked up from reference TRBV5-1 and TRBJ2-5, is KAGVTQTPRYLIKTRGQQVTLSCSPISGHRSVSWYQQTPGQGLQFLFEYFSETQRNKGNFPGRFSGRQFSNSRSEMNVSTLELGDSALYLCASSLFYSGGSETQYFGPGTRLLVL.

The rearrangement uses TRBV30 and TRBJ2-5, with 7 bases that match TRBD2. Germline trimming cut 0 bases from V and 4 bases from J; bases unmatched to any gene: 8. The CDR3 loop spans 15 amino acids. CDR1 is GTSNPN, CDR2 SVGIG, per germline (reference sequence). The CDR3 nucleotides read TGTGCCTGGAGTGTACATTCCAGGACTAGAGAGACCCAGTACTTC. Amino acid sequence: CAWSVHSRTRETQYF. The whole variable domain, filled in from reference TRBV30 and TRBJ2-5, reads SQTIHQWPATLVQPVGSPLSLECTVEGTSNPNLYWYRQAAGRGLQLLFYSVGIGQISSEVPQNLSASRPQDRQFILSSKKLLLSDSGFYLCAWSVHSRTRETQYFGPGTRLLVL.

The table lists this clonotype with many counts. The J gene is TRBJ2-5, the V gene TRBV7-6; D remains unclear. The CDR3 has 13 amino acids. V gave up 1 base and J gave up 3 bases, with 6 bases separating them. CDR1 is SGHVS and CDR2 is FNYEAQ in the germline V gene. The CDR3 loop is CASSLGTKETQYF. DNA of the CDR3: TGTGCCAGCAGCTTAGGGACCAAAGAGACCCAGTACTTC.

The V and J genes are TRBV5-4 and TRBJ1-6; perhaps TRBD1 as D (5 bases). The CDR3 spans 14 residues. V gave up 0 bases and J gave up 7 bases, with 8 bases separating them. Germline values: CDR1 SGHNT, CDR2 YYREEE (reference sequence). CDR3 sequence: CASSLARGNSPLHF. CDR3 bases: TGTGCCAGCAGCTTGGCCCGGGGGAATTCACCCCTCCACTTT. Using reference TRBV5-4 and TRBJ1-6 for the parts outside the CDR3, the full variable domain is ETGVTQSPTHLIKTRGQQVTLRCSSQSGHNTVSWYQQALGQGPQFIFQYYREEENGRGNFPPRFSGLQFPNYSSELNVNALELDDSALYLCASSLARGNSPLHFGNGTRLTVT.

The V call is TRBV7-9, the J call TRBJ2-7; D not certain. Looked up from germline, CDR1 is SEHNR and CDR2 is FQNEAQ (reference sequence). Trimming pared 3 bases from V and 1 base from J, leaving 10 bases between. This CDR3 is built from 14 residues. DNA for the CDR3: TGTGCCAGCAGCTTGATGACCGAGTCCTACGAGCAGTACTTC. This gives the protein CASSLMTESYEQYF.

The table lists this clonotype with a few counts. The chain is built from TRBV6-1 and TRBJ1-2, with a possible D match to TRBD1 (6 bases). V dropped 2 bases and J dropped 8 bases, with 18 bases sitting between them. The V gene's germline CDR1 is MNHNS and CDR2 SASEGT. This CDR3 region has 15 residues. The CDR3 DNA reads TGTGCCAGCAGTGAAAGGTTTTGGGGGGCTACAGGCTACACCTTC. Translation: CASSERFWGATGYTF.

As regards this clonotype: Given a much more abundant clone one base away, this may be a read error. V gene TRBV4-1 combines with J gene TRBJ2-1, with 13 positions matching TRBD2. Germline CDR1 MGHRA, CDR2 YSYEKL. This CDR3 comprises 15 residues. CDR3 sequence: CASSRGLAGENEQLF. DNA of the CDR3: TGCGCCAGCAGCCGAGGACTAGCGGGGGAGAATGAGCAGCTCTTC.

There are a few counts of this clonotype. V gene TRBV18 combines with J gene TRBJ1-6; D is possibly TRBD1 (5 bases). Germline CDR1 and CDR2: KGHSH and LQKENI. V was cut by 3 bases and J by 7 bases, with 13 bases left in between. This CDR3 is 15 amino acids long. The CDR3 nucleotides are TGTGCCAGCTCACCTGTAGGGGCGCAGAATTCACCCCTCCACTTT. It is translated as CASSPVGAQNSPLHF.

V usage is TRBV20-1 and J usage is TRBJ1-2; D is unclear. The germline gives CDR1 DFQATT, CDR2 SNEGSKA (reference sequence). Trimming pared 3 bases from V and 5 bases from J, leaving 7 bases between. This CDR3 has 11 residues. The CDR3 reads CSAREEYGYTF. DNA of the CDR3: TGCAGTGCTAGGGAGGAGTATGGCTACACCTTC.

This clonotype was observed once. The chain joins TRBV28 to TRBJ1-1; no reliable D call. The V gene's germline CDR1 is MDHEN and CDR2 SYDVKM. V lost 5 bases and J 5 bases, leaving 6 bases between the germline ends. The CDR3 is 11 residues long. CDR3 residues: CASSKRTEAFF. In nucleotides, the CDR3 is TGTGCCAGCAGTAAAAGGACTGAAGCTTTCTTT.

This clonotype was picked up a small number of times. The chain has TRBV12-3 or TRBV12-4 and TRBJ2-1; D perhaps matches TRBD2 (7 bases). This CDR3 spans 15 amino acids. Trimming cost V 5 bases and J 6 bases, with 17 bases left between them. The CDR3 DNA is TGTGCCAGCAGTCTAGGGGGGGAGTTTGTCAATGAGCAGTTCTTC. It translates to CASSLGGEFVNEQFF.

The chain has TRBV4-3 and TRBJ1-6, with D tentatively TRBD1 (5 bases). The germline V gene has CDR1 LGHNA and CDR2 YSLEER. The V end was cut by 0 bases, the J end by 2 bases, with 11 bases between. The CDR3 length is 17 residues. The DNA of the CDR3 is TGCGCCAGCAGCCAAGATAGACAGCGAGCCTATAATTCACCCCTCCACTTT. This gives the protein CASSQDRQRAYNSPLHF.

Here the CDR3 DNA reads TGTGCCAGCAGCTGGGGACTAGCGGGGGGAGAAAACATTCAGTACTTC. Translation gives CASSWGLAGGENIQYF. V is TRBV7-2 and J is TRBJ2-4; 15 nucleotides match TRBD2. The trim removed 4 bases at V and 5 bases at J, leaving 3 bases unmatched. This CDR3 has 16 amino acids. The germline V gene has CDR1 SGHTA and CDR2 FQGNSA.

This clonotype was observed at least ten times. CDR3 residues: CASSQGRQGALSYEQYF. The DNA for the CDR3 is TGTGCCAGCAGCCAAGGGAGACAGGGTGCATTATCCTACGAGCAGTACTTC. V usage is TRBV4-2 and J usage is TRBJ2-7, with 7 bases identical to TRBD1. The CDR3 is made up of 17 amino acids. In germline, CDR1 is LGHNA, CDR2 YNFKEQ. Trimming removed 1 base from V and 1 base from J; junction bases left unmatched: 10.

This clonotype was seen at least ten times. In DNA form, the CDR3 reads TGTGCCAGCAGCCTCGACAGCGGGGGTAATTATAATGAGCAGTTCTTC. It encodes CASSLDSGGNYNEQFF. The chain uses TRBV11-2 and TRBJ2-1; 8 nucleotides match TRBD2. Germline V gene lookup returns CDR1 SGHAT and CDR2 FQNNGV. The CDR3 runs to 16 residues. After removal of 5 bases from V and 7 bases from J, the junction contained 13 bases not matched to a gene.